Below are 24 T cell receptor beta chains sequenced from a single sample in a study of T cell responses to AZD1222 COVID-19 vaccine. Clones were read by immunoSEQ multiplex PCR, and TCRdb kept only the in-frame ones, dropping some. Of roughly 110,000 clones in the sample, around 93% were seen once. Here the sequenced sample was peripheral blood, taken 28 days after the second AZD1222 dose. All receptors derive from an adult who received the AZD1222 COVID-19 vaccine.

This chain joins TRBV4-1 and TRBJ1-2, with D perhaps TRBD1 (5 bases). The CDR3 runs to 16 residues. Germline-derived CDR1 and CDR2 are MGHRA and YSYEKL. The ends were cut back, 2 bases at V and 0 bases at J, with 13 bases in the middle. This CDR3 is CASSQPRDGSNYGYTF. In DNA, the CDR3 is TGCGCCAGCAGCCAACCTCGGGACGGTTCTAACTATGGCTACACCTTC.

For the CDR3, the DNA is TGTGCCACCAGTGACCCCGGGACTAGCGGGAGGGTAGCAGATACGCAGTATTTT. Protein product: CATSDPGTSGRVADTQYF. This rearrangement joins TRBV24-1 to TRBJ2-3; 16 nucleotides align to TRBD2. The CDR3 covers 18 residues. The germline V gene encodes CDR1 KGHDR and CDR2 SFDVKD. Germline trimming cut 4 bases from V and 4 bases from J; bases unmatched to any gene: 7.

The chain is built from TRBV4-1 and TRBJ2-1, with D possibly matching TRBD1 (6 bases). Trimming stripped 3 bases from V and 7 bases from J, with 13 bases between. This CDR3 region has 14 residues. The V gene's germline CDR1 is MGHRA and CDR2 YSYEKL. Here the CDR3 DNA reads TGCGCCAGCAGCCATCATAACAGGGTTAATGAGCAGTTCTTC. Translation gives CASSHHNRVNEQFF.

The chain carries TRBV28 and TRBJ1-1; D ambiguous. CDR1 is MDHEN and CDR2 is SYDVKM in the germline V gene. This CDR3 comprises 12 residues. The V and J ends lost 3 bases and 7 bases respectively, with 9 bases between them. The CDR3 spells CASSLIDGEAFF. CDR3 DNA: TGTGCCAGCAGTTTGATAGACGGTGAAGCTTTCTTT. The full variable domain, in which reference TRBV28 and TRBJ1-1 provide the parts outside the CDR3, is DVKVTQSSRYLVKRTGEKVFLECVQDMDHENMFWYRQDPGLGLRLIYFSYDVKMKEKGDIPEGYSVSREKKERFSLILESASTNQTSMYLCASSLIDGEAFFGQGTRLTVV.

This clone was seen once. CDR3 nucleotides: TGTGCCAGCAGTCCCCTATATCCGACAGATCGAGGGATTGATACGCAGTATTTT. It is translated as CASSPLYPTDRGIDTQYF. V gene TRBV27 combines with J gene TRBJ2-3; tentatively, D is TRBD1 or TRBD2 (5 bases each). V was shortened by 5 bases and J by 6 bases, with 27 bases between the two germline ends. The CDR3 sequence is 18 residues long. Germline assignment: CDR1 MNHEY and CDR2 SMNVEV (reference sequence).

This chain links TRBV7-3 with TRBJ2-7; TRBD2 matches 12 bases. This CDR3 is 15 amino acids long. Germline-derived CDR1 and CDR2 are SGHTA and FQGTGA. V shed 4 bases, J shed 3 bases, and the junction held 4 bases outside the gene matches. As DNA, the CDR3 is TGTGCCAGCAGCTCTAGCGGGGGGGCCGGCTACGAGCAGTACTTC. This gives the protein CASSSSGGAGYEQYF.

This clone has just one count. The chain is built from TRBV18 and TRBJ1-1, with TRBD1 matching over 7 bases. Germline V gene lookup returns CDR1 KGHSH and CDR2 LQKENI. This CDR3 has 14 residues. V lost 6 bases to trimming and J lost 4 bases; unmatched junction nucleotides: 8. The CDR3 DNA reads as TGTGCCAGCTCCCTCTCCCCAGGGGGCACTGAAGCTTTCTTT. It yields the protein CASSLSPGGTEAFF.

The CDR3 DNA is TGTGCCAGCAGTCCACGTACAGAATTATATGAAGCTTTCTTT. This encodes CASSPRTELYEAFF. The chain recombines TRBV27 with TRBJ1-1; D is uncertain. There are 14 residues in the CDR3. With 5 bases removed from V and 7 bases from J, the gap between germline ends came to 17 bases. Per the germline V gene, CDR1 is MNHEY and CDR2 is SMNVEV (reference sequence).

The chain links TRBV7-9 to TRBJ2-1, with D possibly TRBD2 on 6 matching bases. Trimming removed 3 bases from V and 5 bases from J, with 11 bases in between. Germline V lookup: CDR1 SEHNR, CDR2 FQNEAQ (reference sequence). The length of the CDR3 is 14 residues. The CDR3: CASSFRAGHNEQFF. The CDR3 coding sequence is TGTGCCAGCAGCTTCAGGGCGGGGCACAATGAGCAGTTCTTC.

This chain uses TRBV14 with TRBJ1-1, with D perhaps TRBD1 (6 bases). V was shortened by 4 bases and J by 1 base, with 10 bases between the two germline ends. The CDR3 extends over 14 amino acids. CDR1 SGHDN and CDR2 FVKESK come from the germline V gene. The DNA of the CDR3 is TGTGCCAGCAGCCCACAGGGAGGGAACACTGAAGCTTTCTTT. Its translation: CASSPQGGNTEAFF.

The chain employs TRBV7-4 and TRBJ2-7; 8 nucleotides align to TRBD1. In germline, CDR1 is SGHVT, CDR2 SQSDAQ. CDR3 size: 20 residues. V was clipped by 6 bases and J by 0 bases; unmatched bases: 22. CDR3 protein: CASRSGTGVSPSPSSYEQYF. The CDR3 coding sequence is TGTGCCAGCAGGTCCGGGACAGGTGTATCCCCCAGCCCTAGCTCCTACGAGCAGTACTTC.

In this sample, this clone turned up once. The chain uses TRBV6-5 and TRBJ1-4; a weak D match, TRBD1 (6 bases). V gave up 4 bases and J gave up 4 bases, with 13 bases separating them. Looked up from germline, CDR1 is MNHEY and CDR2 is SVGAGI. This CDR3 spans 15 amino acids. The CDR3 nucleotides are TGTGCCAGCAGTTTAGGGTTAGGGGGTAATGAAAAACTGTTTTTT. Translation gives CASSLGLGGNEKLFF.

This chain joins TRBV7-9 and TRBJ1-1, with TRBD1 matching over 8 bases. With V trimmed by 5 bases and J by 0 bases, 17 bases remained unmatched. The germline CDR1 and CDR2 sequences are SEHNR and FQNEAQ (reference sequence). The CDR3 consists of 19 residues. CDR3 DNA sequence: TGTGCCAGCAGCCCTCAACCGACAGGGGCCGCCCCGATGAACACTGAAGCTTTCTTT. It is translated as CASSPQPTGAAPMNTEAFF.

This chain uses TRBV5-1 with TRBJ1-6, with 7 bases that match TRBD1. The CDR3 loop spans 15 amino acids. The V gene end was trimmed by 1 base and the J gene end by 8 bases; junction bases not matched to a gene: 6. Germline V lookup: CDR1 SGHRS, CDR2 YFSETQ. For the CDR3, the DNA is TGCGCCAGCAGCTTGTCCGGGACAGACCATTCACCCCTCCACTTT. Its protein is CASSLSGTDHSPLHF.

This CDR3 is CASSPLWGTEQFF. The CDR3 coding sequence is TGTGCCAGCAGCCCATTATGGGGGACTGAGCAGTTCTTC. J is TRBJ2-1 and V is TRBV7-2, with D tentatively TRBD1 or TRBD2 (5 bases each). The V end was cut by 5 bases, the J end by 9 bases, with 14 bases between. Germline V CDR1 and CDR2: SGHTA, FQGNSA. This CDR3 spans 13 amino acids.

The chain is built from TRBV19 and TRBJ2-3; weak D call: TRBD2 (5 bases). Trimming removed 3 bases from V and 3 bases from J, with 10 bases in between. The germline V gene has CDR1 LNHDA and CDR2 SQIVND (reference sequence). This CDR3 has 14 amino acids. The CDR3 DNA reads as TGTGCCAGTAGTATTGAGGGCATGACAGATACGCAGTATTTT. Amino acids: CASSIEGMTDTQYF.

The chain couples TRBV28 to TRBJ1-1; 7 nucleotides line up with TRBD1. After removal of 6 bases from V and 1 base from J, the junction contained 11 bases not matched to a gene. The germline CDR1 and CDR2 sequences are MDHEN and SYDVKM. The CDR3 runs to 16 residues. The CDR3 sequence: CASRGHRGRGNTEAFF. As DNA, the CDR3 is TGTGCCAGCAGGGGTCACAGGGGTAGGGGGAACACTGAAGCTTTCTTT.

The rearrangement uses TRBV16 and TRBJ1-2; 9 bases align to TRBD1. The CDR3 is 14 residues long. Germline V gives CDR1 KGHSY, CDR2 FQNENV. With V trimmed by 2 bases and J by 10 bases, 8 bases remained unmatched. The CDR3 nucleotides read TGTGCCAGCAGCCAAAGACAGGGGGGTCTGGACTACACCTTC. This sequence encodes CASSQRQGGLDYTF.

The chain links TRBV6-2 or TRBV6-3 to TRBJ2-7; D is ambiguous. Trimming removed 5 bases from V and 1 base from J, with 12 bases in between. The CDR3 has 14 residues. The germline V gene encodes CDR1 MNHEY and CDR2 SVGEGT. The CDR3 sequence: CASSGQPISYEQYF. DNA of the CDR3: TGTGCCAGCAGTGGGCAACCTATTTCCTACGAGCAGTACTTC.

V gene TRBV4-1 combines with J gene TRBJ1-5; the D gene is possibly TRBD1 (6 bases). Trimming shortened V by 5 bases and J by 6 bases, and 11 bases separated the two germline ends. The CDR3 loop spans 13 amino acids. Germline V gene lookup returns CDR1 MGHRA and CDR2 YSYEKL. Written as DNA, the CDR3 is TGCGCCAGCAGCGCGATGGGGGCTCAGCCCCAGCATTTT. The encoded protein is CASSAMGAQPQHF.

The gene calls are TRBV7-6 and TRBJ2-7; D perhaps matches TRBD2 (5 bases). CDR1 and CDR2 from the germline V gene are SGHVS and FNYEAQ. Deletions cut 4 bases from V and 3 bases from J, with 16 bases between. CDR3 length equals 15 residues. The CDR3 coding sequence is TGTGCCAGCAGCTCTGACGAGCGGCCTTTCTACGAGCAGTACTTC. Translated: CASSSDERPFYEQYF.

This chain uses TRBV30 with TRBJ2-7, with 8 positions matching TRBD1. The CDR3 length is 12 residues. V was pared by 2 bases and J by 3 bases, with 0 bases of the junction left unmatched. Germline assignment: CDR1 GTSNPN and CDR2 SVGIG (reference sequence). CDR3 DNA sequence: TGTGCCTGGAGTACAGGGGGCTACGAGCAGTACTTC. Translating it yields CAWSTGGYEQYF. The complete variable domain, with remaining parts taken from reference TRBV30 and TRBJ2-7, reads SQTIHQWPATLVQPVGSPLSLECTVEGTSNPNLYWYRQAAGRGLQLLFYSVGIGQISSEVPQNLSASRPQDRQFILSSKKLLLSDSGFYLCAWSTGGYEQYFGPGTRLTVT.

The V and J genes are TRBV7-2 and TRBJ1-2; 7 positions match TRBD1. The CDR3 runs to 14 residues. With V trimmed by 5 bases and J by 5 bases, 8 bases remained unmatched. Germline CDR1 and CDR2: SGHTA and FQGNSA. DNA of the CDR3: TGTGCCAGCAGCCACGACAGGGATATATATGGCTACACCTTC. It encodes CASSHDRDIYGYTF.

This chain connects TRBV12-3 or TRBV12-4 to TRBJ2-7; D not resolved. CDR3 length: 11 amino acids. V shed 5 bases and J shed 7 bases, with 9 bases lying between them. The CDR3 sequence: CASSNPSEQYF. CDR3 nucleotide sequence: TGTGCCAGCAGTAACCCTAGTGAGCAGTACTTC.